This T cell receptor beta chain was obtained from a study of beta chain features in type 1 diabetes listed by TCRdb under 2018. As for the study more broadly: No differences in mean age, gender distribution, total cell number or subset yield were found between patients and healthy donors. A total of approximately 100,000,000 sorted cells were examined across all samples, and the number of cells per subset was strongly correlated with RNA yield. The study compared TCRB repertoires of sorted circulating CD4+ T cell subsets between recently diagnosed type 1 diabetes patients and matched healthy donors. Regulatory and stem cell-like memory subsets were isolated from only 8 patients and about 8 healthy donors, whereas naive and central memory subsets came from all 30 or so donors.

What the work shows at the level of the full study, not this receptor alone: Sequencing cDNA rather than genomic DNA could over-represent highly expressing activated cells, although activation and CD3 levels did not differ between groups. At VDJ recombination sites, type 1 diabetes patients had fewer insertions and more deleted nucleotides, which implies abnormalities in thymic rearrangement. The naive, central memory and regulatory TCRB repertoires appeared to resemble one another more closely among patients than among healthy donors. Only small numbers of individuals were included in the HLA sub-analyses, which left unresolved whether HLA type had any influence on TCRB rearrangement. Shorter templates might have been favored by PCR, but patient and control samples were amplified and corrected together, so both groups would have been affected equally by any skew. Type 1 diabetes patients showed a moderate but significant shortening of TCRB CDR3 length in all four CD4+ subsets.

The germline V gene (reference sequence) supplies CDR1 LNHDA and CDR2 SQIVND. V is cut by 5 bases and J by 3 bases, and the space between the germline ends is 14 bases. The CDR3 contains 15 residues, cysteine and phenylalanine counted. Only the CDR3 DNA stays, 45 bases, in frame from base 1. The entire isolated RNA was reverse transcribed using the High Capacity cDNA Reverse Transcription Kit, and thus expressed TCRB transcripts were sequenced. Naive, central memory and regulatory T cell samples underwent deep immunoSEQ sequencing, averaging about 3.3 million total reads per sample. After sorted cells were lysed in RLT buffer, RNA was extracted with DNase-treated RNeasy Micro or Mini kits, with the choice depending on cell number. Each cell subset was processed on its own to prevent cross-contamination, while patient and healthy donor samples were processed together. TCRB sequences were amplified from cDNA with the immunoSEQ multiplex PCR, producing 87-bp fragments spanning the CDR3 region. Sequencing of the amplicons was done on the Illumina HiSeq platform. As for how the authors treated the data: Synthetic template baselines were used to correct PCR bias computationally, reads within Hamming distance 2 were collapsed together, and singletons that could not be merged were discarded. By aligning reads against IMGT, V, D and J genes, CDR3 length, and insertions or deletions at six rearrangement sites were assigned. Within each subset, clonotype counts were normalized to sorted cell number, after which true diversity and Gini coefficients were computed with the tcR R package. The overlap coefficient, calculated on TCRB nucleotide sequences, was used to quantify repertoire sharing. Out-of-frame TCRB sequences from naive cells were analyzed to stand in for the pre-selection repertoire. TCRdb retrieved this table from immuneACCESS and kept in-frame rearrangements only. Not all clones are present; in checked studies, unresolved V genes account for under half, and no reason is known for the remainder. The D gene and trimming were derived from the DNA, and the V and J assignments and clone size from that table. In this sample the table shows around 300,000 clones, 8% to 13% of which occur a single time. Under 0.02% of the sample is held by the ten biggest clonotypes.

Only a few counts were recorded for this clone. Its antigen specificity is not known. Per-base quality was not reported, and no clone a single base away is much larger than it. Each donor gave one peripheral blood draw, roughly 120 mL on average, collected into heparinised tubes. Using a panel that included CD45RO, CCR7, CD25, CD127, CD95 and CD27, naive, central memory, regulatory and stem cell-like memory CD4+ T cells were sorted on a BD FACSAria II. A purity above 98% was achieved for all sorted populations. PBMCs were isolated right away by Lymphoprep density gradient centrifugation and were stained directly, without culture. So that batch effects would be minimized, each experiment stained and sorted samples in pairs, pairing one healthy donor with one patient.

This TCR was recovered from a woman aged 25-40 years in good health. Material: naive CD4+ T cells from blood. The cell subset or site label, read with the paper, signifies: true naive CD4+ T cells. Here the chain combines TRBV19 and TRBJ1-5; the D gene is not confidently resolved. The CDR3 is CASSAQHLLNQPQHF. The DNA reads TGTGCCAGTAGTGCACAGCACCTACTCAATCAGCCCCAGCATTTT.